This TCR beta chain was retrieved from a study of blood T cell repertoires in COVID-19. Study summary: The cDNA or gDNA used as material had been derived from T cells, B-cell-depleted T cells, or PBMCs.

The CDR3 contains 16 residues. Germline CDR1 reads SEHNR; CDR2 reads FQNEAQ (reference sequence). V lost 4 bases and J lost 3, with 18 bases in between. Sequencing was performed with immunoSEQ multiplex PCR; in TCRdb, only in-frame clones are kept and a portion is missing. The sample consists of more than 150,000 clones, over 75% of them appearing once. This TCR derives from a man between 50 and 59 years old who had recovered from COVID-19. Sequencing was carried out using PBMCs or T cells enriched from blood (not recorded which). The J gene is TRBJ2-5, the V gene TRBV7-9; possibly TRBD2 for D (6 bases). CDR3 protein: CASSSQRAAAKETQYF. CDR3 bases: TGTGCCAGCAGCTCCCAGCGGGCAGCGGCCAAAGAGACCCAGTACTTC.